This record looks at one TCR beta chain sequence and its context. Different DNA sequences within this sample yield the same CDR3. From germline, CDR1 is SQVTM and CDR2 ANQGSEA. The CDR3 is 12 residues long. V lost 0 bases, J lost 7 bases, and 0 bases stayed unmatched. The data derive from a study of CD8+ T cells in alopecia areata. RNA was isolated and reverse transcribed to cDNA, the sequencing template. The table came from immunoSEQ multiplex PCR; TCRdb's copy has only in-frame clones and leaves some out. The sample records under 200,000 clones, around 60% being singletons. Treatment reported: oral pan-JAK inhibitor, 5-10 mg twice daily.

V is TRBV29-1 and J is TRBJ2-1; 7 positions match TRBD2. The source of this sequence is a human donor with alopecia areata. Sample: CD4+ T cells sorted from blood, taken at week 24, from a patient treated with tofacitinib. The CDR3 DNA reads TGCAGCGTTGAAGACGGGGGGAATGAGCAGTTCTTC. Amino acid sequence: CSVEDGGNEQFF.